This T cell receptor beta chain was observed in a study of PD-1 blockade in classical Hodgkin lymphoma. The protocol was immunoSEQ multiplex PCR, while the TCRdb copy is restricted to in-frame clones and leaves out a portion. In the table there are about 25,000 clones, nearly 95% of which are singletons. This CDR3 is 15 amino acids long. Germline loops: CDR1 SGHAT, CDR2 FQNNGV. V was trimmed by 1 base and J by 5 bases, leaving 14 bases between them. Time point meaning: newly diagnosed, previously untreated cHL patient sample. Sequencing input: peripheral blood mononuclear cells (PBMCs). The sequence was collected from a human donor with classical Hodgkin lymphoma. The V call is TRBV11-2, the J call TRBJ1-1; possibly TRBD1 for D (5 bases). CDR3 loop: CASSLGLGGYTEAFF. The CDR3 DNA reads as TGTGCCAGCAGCTTAGGCCTCGGGGGATATACTGAAGCTTTCTTT.